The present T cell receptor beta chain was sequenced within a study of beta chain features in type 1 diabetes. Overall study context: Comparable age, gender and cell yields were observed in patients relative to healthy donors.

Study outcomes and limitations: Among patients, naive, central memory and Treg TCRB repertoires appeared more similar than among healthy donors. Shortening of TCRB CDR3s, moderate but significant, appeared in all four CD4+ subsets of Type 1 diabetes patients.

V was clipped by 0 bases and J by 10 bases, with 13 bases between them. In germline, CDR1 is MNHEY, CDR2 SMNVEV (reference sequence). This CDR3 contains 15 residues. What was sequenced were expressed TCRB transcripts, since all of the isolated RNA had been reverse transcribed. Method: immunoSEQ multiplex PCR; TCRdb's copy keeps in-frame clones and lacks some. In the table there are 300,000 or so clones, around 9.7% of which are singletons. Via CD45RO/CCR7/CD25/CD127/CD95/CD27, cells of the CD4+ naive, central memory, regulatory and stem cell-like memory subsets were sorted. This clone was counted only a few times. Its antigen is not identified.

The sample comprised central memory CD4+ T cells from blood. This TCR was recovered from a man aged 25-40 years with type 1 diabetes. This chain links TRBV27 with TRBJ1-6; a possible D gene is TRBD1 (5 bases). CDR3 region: CASSLSGGLGSPLHF. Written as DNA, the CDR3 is TGTGCCAGCAGTTTATCGGGGGGGTTAGGCTCACCCCTCCACTTT.